The 15 T cell receptor beta chains below all came from one sample that was sequenced in a study of T-cell reconstitution after alpha-beta-depleted transplantation in children. A TCRbeta library incorporating unique molecular identifiers was prepared. TCRdb re-called the PCR reads through MiXCR, storing one row per CDR3 protein. The table has about 600,000 distinct CDR3 sequences, over 10% seen once. The specimen was PBMCs, mostly from graft donor cells, collected 360 days after TCRalphabeta/CD19-depleted stem cell transplant. Receptors originate from a male patient aged 10 to 17 who had a stem cell transplant for acute myeloid leukemia, so the T cells may come from the graft donor.

This clonotype was recorded at least ten times. The chain carries TRBV6-1 and TRBJ2-3; 8 bases align to TRBD2. The CDR3 totals 15 residues. V was pared by 7 bases and J by 2 bases, with 8 bases of the junction left unmatched. Germline assignment: CDR1 MNHNS and CDR2 SASEGT. CDR3 amino acids: CASIGKAGVTDTQYF. CDR3 DNA: TGTGCCAGCATCGGGAAAGCGGGGGTCACAGATACGCAGTATTTT.

The V call is TRBV7-6, the J call TRBJ2-7; D is unresolved. This CDR3 is 16 amino acids long. V was clipped by 1 base and J by 6 bases, with 19 bases between them. Germline lookup yields CDR1 SGHVS and CDR2 FNYEAQ. Here the CDR3 reads CASSLEHSTIGGEQYF. The CDR3 nucleotides are TGTGCCAGCAGCTTAGAGCACTCCACCATCGGCGGCGAGCAGTACTTC. Combining the CDR3 with reference TRBV7-6 and TRBJ2-7 gives the whole variable domain GAGVSQSPRYKVTKRGQDVALRCDPISGHVSLYWYRQALGQGPEFLTYFNYEAQQDKSGLPNDRFSAERPEGSISTLTIQRTEQRDSAMYRCASSLEHSTIGGEQYFGPGTRLTVT.

This clonotype turned up a few times. CDR3 nucleotides: TGTGCCAGCAGTTTCGCGACTAGCGGGAGAGGGAATGAGCAGTTCTTC. It yields the protein CASSFATSGRGNEQFF. The rearrangement uses TRBV12-3 or TRBV12-4 and TRBJ2-1, with TRBD2 matching 12 bases. This CDR3 contains 16 residues. J was trimmed by 7 bases and V by 3 bases; bases with no gene match: 7.

The rearrangement joins TRBV20-1 to TRBJ2-1; tentative D call: TRBD2 (6 bases). Germline V gene data show CDR1 as DFQATT and CDR2 as SNEGSKA (reference sequence). V dropped 3 bases and J dropped 7 bases, with 19 bases sitting between them. The length of the CDR3 is 15 residues. The CDR3 reads CSASMGLVSFNEQFF. CDR3 coding DNA: TGCAGTGCTAGTATGGGACTGGTTAGCTTTAATGAGCAGTTCTTC.

Details on this clonotype: This may stem from a read error, because a much larger clone lies one nucleotide away. This chain links TRBV6-2 or TRBV6-3 with TRBJ2-7; TRBD2 is a possible D gene (6 bases). Trimming shortened V by 6 bases and J by 3 bases, and 15 bases separated the two germline ends. This CDR3 is 14 amino acids long. The germline gives CDR1 MNHEY, CDR2 SVGEGT. CDR3 sequence: CASSAKGGFYEQYF. CDR3 in DNA: TGTGCCAGCAGCGCCAAAGGAGGGTTCTACGAGCAGTACTTC.

The rearrangement links TRBV7-2 to TRBJ2-5, with 11 positions matching TRBD1. CDR3 length: 14 residues. J lost 5 bases, V lost 5 bases, and 4 bases had no gene match. The germline CDR1 and CDR2 sequences are SGHTA and FQGNSA. DNA of the CDR3: TGTGCCAGCAGCAAAGGGGACAGGGGGGAGACCCAGTACTTC. This codes for CASSKGDRGETQYF.

This clonotype was seen repeatedly, ten times or more. This rearrangement joins TRBV12-3 or TRBV12-4 to TRBJ2-7; TRBD2 is a possible D gene (5 bases). Trimming stripped 5 bases from V and 3 bases from J, with 14 bases between. This CDR3 has 14 residues. The CDR3 nucleotides read TGTGCCAGCAGTAAAGACGGGAAGCGCTACGAGCAGTACTTC. Protein: CASSKDGKRYEQYF.

This clonotype was recorded at least ten times. The chain links TRBV29-1 to TRBJ2-7, with D hard to call. The CDR3 is 12 residues long. Trimming took off 2 bases at V and 7 bases at J, with 12 bases between the two ends. From germline, CDR1 is SQVTM and CDR2 ANQGSEA. The CDR3 loop is CSVERYTREQYF. CDR3 nucleotides: TGCAGCGTTGAACGATACACCCGGGAGCAGTACTTC.

This clonotype was detected only a few times. The CDR3 DNA reads TGTGCCAGCAGTTTACTAGCGGGGGCCACCGGGGAGCTGTTTTTT. It specifies CASSLLAGATGELFF. The rearrangement joins TRBV12-3 or TRBV12-4 to TRBJ2-2; 10 bases map to TRBD2. V was pared by 2 bases and J by 4 bases, with 1 base of the junction left unmatched. This CDR3 has 15 amino acids.

In its sample, this clonotype was seen many times. V is TRBV6-4 and J is TRBJ2-3; 8 bases agree with TRBD2. This CDR3 has 16 amino acids. With V trimmed by 4 bases and J by 0 bases, 6 bases remained unmatched. In germline, CDR1 is MRHNA, CDR2 SNTAGT. Here the CDR3 reads CASSVASGSSTDTQYF. The CDR3 DNA reads as TGTGCCAGCAGTGTCGCTAGCGGGTCTAGCACAGATACGCAGTATTTT.

This clonotype was observed a handful of times. The chain links TRBV29-1 to TRBJ2-1; either TRBD1 or TRBD2 may supply D (5 bases each). CDR1 SQVTM and CDR2 ANQGSEA come from the germline V gene. This CDR3 contains 18 residues. V was clipped by 6 bases and J by 5 bases, with 29 bases between them. The CDR3 sequence: CSVLHSGRQSSGNNEQFF. In DNA, the CDR3 is TGCAGCGTCCTCCATTCGGGACGGCAATCGTCTGGGAACAATGAGCAGTTCTTC.

This clonotype was counted at least ten times. The chain couples TRBV7-9 to TRBJ2-3, with 10 nucleotides matching TRBD2. The V segment lost 3 bases and the J segment 2 bases; nucleotides outside the gene matches: 5. Germline loops: CDR1 SEHNR, CDR2 FQNEAQ (reference sequence). The length of the CDR3 is 16 residues. The CDR3 loop is CASSFGSGRITDTQYF. For the CDR3, the DNA is TGTGCCAGCAGCTTCGGTAGCGGGAGGATCACAGATACGCAGTATTTT.

This chain uses TRBV28 with TRBJ2-7; 9 bases line up with TRBD2. J gave up 6 bases and V 2 bases, and 8 bases lay outside the gene matches. The CDR3 is 15 residues long. Germline loops: CDR1 MDHEN, CDR2 SYDVKM. For the CDR3, the DNA is TGTGCCAGCAGTTTAAGGGCGGGAGGGCCTGGCGAGCAGTACTTC. It encodes CASSLRAGGPGEQYF.

This clonotype occurred a few times. The chain joins TRBV7-3 to TRBJ2-1; 10 bases align to TRBD2. The CDR3 contains 16 residues. From germline, CDR1 is SGHTA and CDR2 FQGTGA. J was trimmed by 7 bases and V by 4 bases; bases with no gene match: 10. DNA of the CDR3: TGTGCCAGCAGCTCGTCCCCAGCGGGAGGGCCGAATGAGCAGTTCTTC. It is translated as CASSSSPAGGPNEQFF.

This clonotype appeared many times. The genes are TRBV29-1 and TRBJ1-1, with D unclear. Germline assignment: CDR1 SQVTM and CDR2 ANQGSEA. V lost 2 bases to trimming and J lost 4 bases, with 11 bases between them. There are 13 residues in the CDR3. The CDR3 DNA is TGCAGCGTTGAAAGGGTGTTGGGCACTGAAGCTTTCTTT. This translates into CSVERVLGTEAFF.